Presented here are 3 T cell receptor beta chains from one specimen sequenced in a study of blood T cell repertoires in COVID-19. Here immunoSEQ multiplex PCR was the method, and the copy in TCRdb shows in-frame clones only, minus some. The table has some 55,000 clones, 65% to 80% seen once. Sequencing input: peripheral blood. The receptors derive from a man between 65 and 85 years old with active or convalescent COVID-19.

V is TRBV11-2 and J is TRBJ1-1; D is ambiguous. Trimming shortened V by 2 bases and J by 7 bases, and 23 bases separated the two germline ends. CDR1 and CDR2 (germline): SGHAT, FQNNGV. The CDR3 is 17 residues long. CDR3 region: CASSLLSASPREGEAFF. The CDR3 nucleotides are TGTGCCAGCAGCTTACTCTCTGCCTCCCCCCGAGAGGGTGAAGCTTTCTTT.

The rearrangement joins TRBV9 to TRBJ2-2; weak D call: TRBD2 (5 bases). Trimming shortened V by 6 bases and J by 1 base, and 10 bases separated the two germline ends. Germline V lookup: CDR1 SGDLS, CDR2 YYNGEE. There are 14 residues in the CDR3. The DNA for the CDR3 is TGTGCCAGCAACCTGGGGAGGAACACCGGGGAGCTGTTTTTT. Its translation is CASNLGRNTGELFF. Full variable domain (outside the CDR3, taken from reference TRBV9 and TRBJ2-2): DSGVTQTPKHLITATGQRVTLRCSPRSGDLSVYWYQQSLDQGLQFLIQYYNGEERAKGNILERFSAQQFPDLHSELNLSSLELGDSALYFCASNLGRNTGELFFGEGSRLTVL.

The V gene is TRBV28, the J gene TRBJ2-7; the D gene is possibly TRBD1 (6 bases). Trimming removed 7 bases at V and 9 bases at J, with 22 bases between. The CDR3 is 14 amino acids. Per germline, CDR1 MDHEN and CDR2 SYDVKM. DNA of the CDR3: TGTGCCAGCAATACCCTGGGGCAGGGGCGGTGGCAGTACTTC. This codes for CASNTLGQGRWQYF.